This T cell receptor (beta chain) was recorded in a study of graft-versus-host responses after intestinal transplantation (dated by TCRdb to the early 2020s). At the level of the whole study: Recipients received multivisceral, liver-intestinal, or isolated intestinal transplants. All recipients received anti-thymocyte globulin induction followed by maintenance tacrolimus and steroids for around 3 years. After intestinal transplantation, graft-versus-host and host-versus-graft alloreactive T cell clones were followed in the graft, circulation and bone marrow using bulk TCR-beta CDR3 sequencing. To identify alloreactive clones, pre-transplant mixed lymphocyte reaction products were sequenced and then compared with unstimulated pre-transplant donor and recipient T cells. A cohort of roughly 25 intestinal transplant recipients, including one retransplant, was enrolled, and a few patients lacking pretransplant specimens were excluded. Donor T cell macrochimerism was defined as a peak of at least 4% donor T cells among recipient peripheral blood mononuclear cells. Rather than being sequenced by the commercial service, samples from three later patients were sequenced in-house on an Illumina MiSeq and processed with MiXCR.

Germline trimming amounts to 3 bases on V and 3 bases on J, with 5 as the count of junction bases outside the gene matches. The CDR3 sequence holds 14 residues, the cysteine and phenylalanine included. Only the CDR3 DNA stays, 42 bases, in frame from base 1. As encoded in the germline V gene, CDR1 is SQVTM while CDR2 is ANQGSEA. Library prep was done by the immunoSEQ multiplex PCR assay. For most patients, genomic DNA was isolated with the Qiagen DNeasy Blood and Tissue Kit and shipped frozen to Adaptive Biotechnologies for TCR sequencing. For most patients, genomic DNA was subjected to high-throughput TCR-beta CDR3 sequencing by Adaptive Biotechnologies. Per the authors' processing: TCR sequencing data for more than 15 patients were retrieved from Adaptive's ImmunoSEQ software; a few other patients were processed with MiXCR and VDJtools. CD4 versus CD8 sorting errors were corrected by removing sequences found in both subsets at a frequency ratio below 5:1. Because the origin of CDR3 nucleotide sequences shared between donor and recipient could not be assigned, those sequences were removed. At least 2-fold expansion over unstimulated cells and a minimum CFSE-low frequency of 0.002% (template counts) or 0.001% (read counts) were required for clones to be classified as alloreactive. Mappable clones were those detected in sequenced pre-transplant spleen, lymph node, or MLR CFSE-low populations of the donor or recipient. The cumulative frequency of alloreactive clones was calculated as a percentage of all sequences, weighted by copy number. TCRdb retrieved this table from immuneACCESS and kept in-frame rearrangements only. Not all clones are present; in checked studies, unresolved V genes account for under half, and no reason is known for the remainder. V, J and clone size are taken as reported in that table, and D and trimming were inferred from the DNA itself. Across this sample there are 7,000 to 9,500 clones, with roughly a quarter seen only once. Together, the top ten hold approximately 5% of the sample.

Study-wide findings and limitations: The conclusions were limited by the relatively low number and heterogeneity of the intestinal transplant patients. In the allografts of patients with donor T cell macrochimerism, GvH to HvG T cell clonal ratios were high. Early after transplant, peak levels of circulating GvH clones were associated with declines in HvG clones. GvH clones were detected in recipient bone marrow, and some of these GvH clones were observed earlier in ileal mucosa or blood, consistent with an intestinal mucosal origin.

The time point label on this specimen signifies: cells obtained before transplantation from donor or recipient. In mixed lymphocyte reactions, 200,000 CFSE-labeled pre-transplant responders were plated with 200,000 irradiated violet-dye-labeled stimulators and cultured for 5 to 6 days. After the mixed lymphocyte reaction, proliferating CD3+CD4+CFSE-low and CD3+CD8+CFSE-low responder cells were FACS-sorted on a BD Influx sorter. As concerns this clone: Base-call qualities are not available, and no considerably larger clone is one nucleotide away.

The sequence is built from TRBV29-1 and TRBJ2-7, with TRBD1 identical over 10 junction bases. The source of this sequence is a human patient who was an organ donor for intestinal transplantation. Here the sequenced sample was alloreactive CD8+ T cells from a mixed lymphocyte reaction culture, taken before transplantation. Taken with the paper, the label for cell subset or site translates to: CFSE-low proliferating T cells sorted from approximately six-day pre-transplant mixed lymphocyte reaction (GvH or HvG direction). The encoded CDR3 is CSVDRGTGDYEQYF. The sequence in DNA is TGCAGCGTTGACCGCGGGACAGGGGACTACGAGCAGTACTTC.